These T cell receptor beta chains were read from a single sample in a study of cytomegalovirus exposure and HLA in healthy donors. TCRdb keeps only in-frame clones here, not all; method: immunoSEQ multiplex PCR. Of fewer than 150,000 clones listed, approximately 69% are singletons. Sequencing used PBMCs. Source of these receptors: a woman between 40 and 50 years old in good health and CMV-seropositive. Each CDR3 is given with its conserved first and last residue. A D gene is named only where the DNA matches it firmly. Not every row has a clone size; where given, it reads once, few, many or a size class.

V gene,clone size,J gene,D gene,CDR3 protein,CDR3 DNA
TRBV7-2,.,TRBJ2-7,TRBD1,CASSFRAQGAREQYF,TGTGCCAGCAGCTTTCGGGCTCAGGGGGCGAGGGAGCAGTACTTC
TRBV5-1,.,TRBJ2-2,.,CASSSLASDTGELFF,TGCGCCAGCAGCTCGCTAGCGTCGGACACCGGGGAGCTGTTTTTT
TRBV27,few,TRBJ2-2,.,CASSLTTSTGELFF,TGTGCCAGCAGTCTGACTACCAGCACCGGGGAGCTGTTTTTT
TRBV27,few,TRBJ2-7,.,CASTFGGEQYF,TGTGCCAGCACCTTCGGGGGCGAGCAGTACTTC
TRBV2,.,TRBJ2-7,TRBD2,CASTGSGWRERSYEQYF,TGTGCCAGCACTGGATCCGGCTGGCGGGAGCGGTCCTACGAGCAGTACTTC
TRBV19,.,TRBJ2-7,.,CASSIPDSLARINSYEQYF,TGTGCCAGTAGTATCCCCGACTCCCTTGCTCGGATTAACTCCTACGAGCAGTACTTC
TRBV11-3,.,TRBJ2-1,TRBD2,CASSLRGAGGRNEQFF,TGTGCCAGCAGCTTACGGGGGGCGGGAGGGAGGAATGAGCAGTTCTTC
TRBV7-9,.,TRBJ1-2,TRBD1,CASSLVIGQGVGDGYTF,TGTGCCAGCAGCTTAGTTATTGGACAGGGGGTAGGAGATGGCTACACCTTC
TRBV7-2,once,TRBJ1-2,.,CASSATTGYNYGYTF,TGTGCCAGCAGCGCCACCACAGGGTACAACTATGGCTACACCTTC
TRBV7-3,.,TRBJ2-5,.,CASSPVGGAEETQYF,TGTGCCAGCAGCCCTGTGGGTGGGGCAGAAGAGACCCAGTACTTC
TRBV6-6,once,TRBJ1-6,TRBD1,CASSFGDRVDSPLHF,TGTGCCAGCAGTTTTGGGGACAGGGTGGATTCACCCCTCCACTTT
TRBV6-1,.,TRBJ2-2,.,CASRTGELFF,TGTGCTTCCCGGACCGGGGAGCTGTTTTTT
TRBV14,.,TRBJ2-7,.,CASSQVYTYEQYF,TGTGCCAGCAGCCAAGTGTACACCTACGAGCAGTACTTC
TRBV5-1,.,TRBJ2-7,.,CASSLTPYEQYF,TGCGCCAGCAGCTTGACACCCTACGAGCAGTACTTC
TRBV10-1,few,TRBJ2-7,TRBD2,CASSGGLAGRCPYEQYF,TGCGCCAGCAGTGGAGGACTAGCGGGAAGATGCCCCTACGAGCAGTACTTC
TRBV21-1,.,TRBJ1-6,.,CASSKGRAGRSVAYNSPLHF,TGTGCCAGCAGCAAAGGGCGTGCGGGGAGGTCGGTGGCCTATAATTCACCCCTCCACTTT
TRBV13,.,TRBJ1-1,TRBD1,CASSPEGEKGAGRSEAFF,TGTGCCAGCAGCCCAGAAGGAGAGAAGGGGGCAGGGAGGTCTGAAGCTTTCTTT
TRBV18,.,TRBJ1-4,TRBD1,CASSPGTATNEKLFF,TGTGCCAGCTCACCCGGGACAGCAACTAATGAAAAACTGTTTTTT
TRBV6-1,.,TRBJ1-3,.,CASRGLSGNTIYF,TGTGCCAGCAGGGGACTCTCTGGAAACACCATATATTTT
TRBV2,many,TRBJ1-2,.,CASSVTAGYGYTF,TGTGCCAGCAGTGTGACCGCAGGGTATGGCTACACCTTC
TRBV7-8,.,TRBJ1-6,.,CASSLALGPRGSPLHF,TGTGCCAGCAGCTTAGCGTTAGGCCCAAGAGGTTCACCCCTCCACTTT
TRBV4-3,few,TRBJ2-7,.,CASSQAWGGAREQYF,TGCGCCAGCAGCCAAGCGTGGGGGGGGGCGCGTGAGCAGTACTTC
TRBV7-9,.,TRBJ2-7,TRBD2,CASSVFPAGGQEQYF,TGTGCCAGCAGCGTATTCCCGGCGGGGGGTCAAGAGCAGTACTTC
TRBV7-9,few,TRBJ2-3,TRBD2,CSSSFGLAVFGTDTQYF,TGTTCCAGCAGCTTCGGACTAGCGGTTTTTGGCACAGATACGCAGTATTTT
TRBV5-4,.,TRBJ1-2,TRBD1,CASSLERGQFYGYTF,TGTGCCAGCAGCTTGGAGAGGGGGCAGTTCTATGGCTACACCTTC
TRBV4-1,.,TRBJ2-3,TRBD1,CASKGEQGVRTDTQYF,TGCGCCAGCAAGGGGGAACAGGGGGTGCGCACAGATACGCAGTATTTT
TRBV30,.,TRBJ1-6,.,CAWNPNRNSPLHF,TGTGCCTGGAATCCTAACAGGAATTCACCCCTCCACTTT
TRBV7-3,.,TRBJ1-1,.,CASSRQVNTEAFF,TGTGCCAGCAGCAGACAGGTGAACACTGAAGCTTTCTTT
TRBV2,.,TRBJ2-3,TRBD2,CASRVAGGPTDTQYF,TGTGCCAGCAGGGTAGCGGGAGGTCCCACAGATACGCAGTATTTT
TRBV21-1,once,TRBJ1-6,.,CASSLNPQGSLSF,TGTGCCAGCAGCCTCAACCCCCAGGGCTCCCTAAGTTTC
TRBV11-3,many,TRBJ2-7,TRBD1,CASSLERWGQGTMGEQYF,TGTGCCAGCAGCTTAGAACGATGGGGACAGGGGACTATGGGCGAGCAGTACTTC
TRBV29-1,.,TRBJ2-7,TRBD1,CSATPWDRGSYEQYF,TGCAGCGCCACCCCGTGGGACAGGGGGTCCTACGAGCAGTACTTC
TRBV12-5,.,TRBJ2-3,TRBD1,CASGTGQGADTQYF,TGTGCTAGTGGTACGGGACAGGGGGCAGATACGCAGTATTTT
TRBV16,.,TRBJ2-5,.,CASSRGFQETQYF,TGTGCCAGCAGCCGGGGCTTCCAAGAGACCCAGTACTTC
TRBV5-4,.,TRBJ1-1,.,CASSPPRRGMNTEAFF,TGTGCCAGCAGTCCCCCCCGCCGGGGAATGAACACTGAAGCTTTCTTT
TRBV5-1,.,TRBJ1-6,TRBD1,CASSSQGGFSNSPLHF,TGCGCCAGCAGCTCTCAGGGGGGATTTAGTAATTCACCCCTCCACTTT
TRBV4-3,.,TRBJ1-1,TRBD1,CASSQGQGIMNTEAFF,TGCGCCAGCAGCCAAGGACAGGGGATAATGAACACTGAAGCTTTCTTT
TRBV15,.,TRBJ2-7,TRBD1,CATSRPGTGTYEQYF,TGTGCCACCAGCAGACCGGGGACAGGGACCTACGAGCAGTACTTC
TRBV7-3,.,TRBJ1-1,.,CASSLDRPSYMNTEAFF,TGTGCCAGCAGCTTGGACAGACCAAGTTACATGAACACTGAAGCTTTCTTT
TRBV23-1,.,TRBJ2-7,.,CASSQSPGERSRSYEQYF,TGCGCCAGCAGTCAATCTCCCGGAGAGCGGAGCCGATCCTACGAGCAGTACTTC
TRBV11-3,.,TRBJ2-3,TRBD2,CASSLGGGRDTQYF,TGTGCCAGCAGCTTAGGAGGCGGGAGAGATACGCAGTATTTT
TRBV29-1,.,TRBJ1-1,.,CSVERGASDGNTEAFF,TGCAGTGTTGAACGCGGGGCCTCTGACGGGAACACCGAAGCTTTCTTT
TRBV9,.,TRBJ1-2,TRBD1,CASSAGGQGTYGYTF,TGTGCCAGCAGCGCCGGAGGACAGGGGACATATGGCTACACCTTC
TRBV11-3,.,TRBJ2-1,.,CASSFDSNNEQFF,TGTGCCAGCAGCTTCGACTCCAACAATGAGCAGTTCTTC
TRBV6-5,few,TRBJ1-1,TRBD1,CASSYGGTGLTEAFF,TGTGCCAGCAGTTACGGTGGGACAGGACTTACTGAAGCTTTCTTT
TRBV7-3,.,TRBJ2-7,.,CASSLSSAGSYEQYF,TGTGCCAGCAGCTTAAGTTCAGCAGGTTCCTACGAGCAGTACTTC
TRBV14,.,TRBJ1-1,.,CASSQMGGWEAFF,TGTGCCAGCAGCCAAATGGGGGGTTGGGAAGCTTTCTTT
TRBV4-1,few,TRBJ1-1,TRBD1,CASSHPLRGPLNTEAFF,TGCGCCAGCAGCCATCCCCTTAGGGGGCCCCTGAACACTGAAGCTTTCTTT
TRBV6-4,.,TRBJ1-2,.,CASSDSTDSNYGYTF,TGTGCCAGCAGTGACTCAACCGACTCTAACTATGGCTACACCTTC
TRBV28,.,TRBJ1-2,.,CASSFPNGWDYGYTF,TGTGCCAGCAGTTTCCCTAACGGGTGGGACTATGGCTACACCTTC
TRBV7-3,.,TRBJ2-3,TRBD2,CASSLGGRAGDTQYF,TGTGCCAGCAGCTTAGGTGGGAGGGCCGGAGATACGCAGTATTTT
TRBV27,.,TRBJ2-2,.,CASSYRRGRDTGELFF,TGTGCCAGCAGTTACCGGAGGGGGAGGGACACCGGGGAGCTGTTTTTT
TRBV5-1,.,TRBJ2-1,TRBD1,CASSAYRGLNEQFF,TGCGCCAGCAGCGCCTACAGGGGTTTAAATGAGCAGTTCTTC
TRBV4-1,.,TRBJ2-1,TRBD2,CASSQEGTSGLYNEQFF,TGCGCCAGCAGCCAAGAGGGGACTAGCGGGCTTTACAATGAGCAGTTCTTC
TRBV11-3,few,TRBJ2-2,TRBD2,CASSTGRVTGELFF,TGTGCCAGCAGCACCGGGAGGGTCACCGGGGAGCTGTTTTTT
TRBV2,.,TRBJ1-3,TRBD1,CASSEERTGGNTIYF,TGTGCCAGCAGTGAAGAACGGACAGGCGGAAACACCATATATTTT
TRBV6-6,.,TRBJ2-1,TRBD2,CAGASGTNEQFF,TGTGCGGGGGCTAGCGGGACCAATGAGCAGTTCTTC
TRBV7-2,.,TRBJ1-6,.,CASSQTSGSPLHF,TGTGCCAGCAGCCAGACGTCGGGTTCACCCCTCCACTTT
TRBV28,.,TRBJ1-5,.,CASTRGGSGNQPQHF,TGTGCCAGCACCCGAGGGGGATCGGGCAATCAGCCCCAGCATTTT